The entry that follows covers one T cell receptor (beta chain) sequence. This CDR3 is built from 14 residues. V was clipped by 3 bases and J by 0 bases, with 7 bases between them. Per the germline V gene, CDR1 is KGHSH and CDR2 is LQKENI. These data are taken from a study of blood T cell repertoires in COVID-19. Study information: The origin of the acute and convalescent COVID-19 samples was the United States, Italy and Spain. The cDNA or gDNA used as material had been derived from T cells, B-cell-depleted T cells, or PBMCs.

Original processing notes: Reference gene primer amplification in the assay estimated nucleated cell counts. The data were produced by immunoSEQ multiplex PCR, yet TCRdb's version contains in-frame clones alone and is incomplete. Clonal size and the V and J genes are those of that table, whereas D and trimming came from the DNA. The sample yields around 300,000 clones, 70% to 90% seen once. The receptor was derived from a woman in her 70s with acute or convalescent COVID-19. The chain joins TRBV18 to TRBJ2-3, with unresolved D. The source material was peripheral blood. The CDR3 spells CASSPLPSTDTQYF. The CDR3 DNA reads TGTGCCAGCTCACCCCTACCTAGCACAGATACGCAGTATTTT. Variable domain in full (rest from reference TRBV18 and TRBJ2-3): NAGVMQNPRHLVRRRGQEARLRCSPMKGHSHVYWYRQLPEEGLKFMVYLQKENIIDESGMPKERFSAEFPKEGPSILRIQQVVRGDSAAYFCASSPLPSTDTQYFGPGTRLTVL.